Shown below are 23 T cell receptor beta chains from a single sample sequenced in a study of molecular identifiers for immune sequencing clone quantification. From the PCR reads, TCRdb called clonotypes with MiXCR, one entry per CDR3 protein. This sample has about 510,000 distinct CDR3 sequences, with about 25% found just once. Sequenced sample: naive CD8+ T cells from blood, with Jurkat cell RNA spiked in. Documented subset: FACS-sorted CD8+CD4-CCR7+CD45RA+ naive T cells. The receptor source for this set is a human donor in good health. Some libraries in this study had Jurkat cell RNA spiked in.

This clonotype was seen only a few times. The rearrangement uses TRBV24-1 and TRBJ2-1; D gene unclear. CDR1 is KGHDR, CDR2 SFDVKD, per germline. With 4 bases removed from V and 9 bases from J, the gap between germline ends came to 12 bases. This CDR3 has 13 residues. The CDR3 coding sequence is TGTGCCACCAGTGACTTGGGTCCCCCTGAGCAGTTCTTC. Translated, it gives CATSDLGPPEQFF.

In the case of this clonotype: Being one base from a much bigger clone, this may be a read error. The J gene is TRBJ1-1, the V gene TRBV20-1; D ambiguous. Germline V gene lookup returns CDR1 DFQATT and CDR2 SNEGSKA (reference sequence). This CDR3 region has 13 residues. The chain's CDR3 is CSARVRGSAEALF. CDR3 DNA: TGCAGTGCTAGAGTCCGTGGGAGCGCCGAAGCTCTCTTT.

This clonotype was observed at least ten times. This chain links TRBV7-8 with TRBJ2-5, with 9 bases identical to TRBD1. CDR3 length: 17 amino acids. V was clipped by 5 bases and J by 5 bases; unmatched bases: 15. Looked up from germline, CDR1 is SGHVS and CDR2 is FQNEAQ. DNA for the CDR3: TGTGCCAGCAGCCTAGGACAGGGGAGTCCTTTAGCGGAGACCCAGTACTTC. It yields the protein CASSLGQGSPLAETQYF.

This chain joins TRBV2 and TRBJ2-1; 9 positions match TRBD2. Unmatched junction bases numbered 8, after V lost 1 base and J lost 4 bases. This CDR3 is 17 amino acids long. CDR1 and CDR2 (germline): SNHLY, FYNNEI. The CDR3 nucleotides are TGTGCCAGCAGTGAAGACGCACTAGCGGGCCCTTACAATGAGCAGTTCTTC. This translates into CASSEDALAGPYNEQFF.

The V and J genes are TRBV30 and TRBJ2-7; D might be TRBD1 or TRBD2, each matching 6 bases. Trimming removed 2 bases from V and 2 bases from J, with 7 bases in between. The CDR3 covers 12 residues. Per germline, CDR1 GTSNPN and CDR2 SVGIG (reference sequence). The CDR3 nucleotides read TGTGCCTGGAGTCGGGGGCCCTACGAGCAGTACTTC. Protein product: CAWSRGPYEQYF. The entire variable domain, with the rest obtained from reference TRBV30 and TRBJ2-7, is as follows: SQTIHQWPATLVQPVGSPLSLECTVEGTSNPNLYWYRQAAGRGLQLLFYSVGIGQISSEVPQNLSASRPQDRQFILSSKKLLLSDSGFYLCAWSRGPYEQYFGPGTRLTVT.

Here the CDR3 DNA reads TGTGCCAGCATCTTACGCTGGGGAGGGTCGGACACTGAAGCTTTCTTT. Translating it yields CASILRWGGSDTEAFF. This chain uses TRBV2 with TRBJ1-1; no clear D gene. The germline gives CDR1 SNHLY, CDR2 FYNNEI. The CDR3 runs to 16 residues. Trimming stripped 7 bases from V and 3 bases from J, with 21 bases between. Full variable domain (outside the CDR3, taken from reference TRBV2 and TRBJ1-1): EPEVTQTPSHQVTQMGQEVILRCVPISNHLYFYWYRQILGQKVEFLVSFYNNEISEKSEIFDDQFSVERPDGSNFTLKIRSTKLEDSAMYFCASILRWGGSDTEAFFGQGTRLTVV.

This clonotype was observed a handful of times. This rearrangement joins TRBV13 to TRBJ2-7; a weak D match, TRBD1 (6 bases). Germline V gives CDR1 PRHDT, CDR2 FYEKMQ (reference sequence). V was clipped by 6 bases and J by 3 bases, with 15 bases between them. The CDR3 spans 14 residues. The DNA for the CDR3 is TGTGCCAGCAGTCCCAGGGGCTTGGGCTACGAGCAGTACTTC. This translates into CASSPRGLGYEQYF.

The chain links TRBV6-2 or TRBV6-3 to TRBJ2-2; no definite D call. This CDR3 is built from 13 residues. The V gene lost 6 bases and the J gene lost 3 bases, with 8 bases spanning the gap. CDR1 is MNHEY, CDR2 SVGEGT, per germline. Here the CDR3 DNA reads TGTGCCAGCAGACGGGCGGACACCGGGGAGCTGTTTTTT. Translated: CASRRADTGELFF.

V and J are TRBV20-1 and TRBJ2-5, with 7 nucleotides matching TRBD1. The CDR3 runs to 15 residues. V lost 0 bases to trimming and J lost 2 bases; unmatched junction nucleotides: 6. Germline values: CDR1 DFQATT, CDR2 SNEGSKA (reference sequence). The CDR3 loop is CSARDGTASQETQYF. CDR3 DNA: TGCAGTGCTAGAGATGGGACAGCTAGTCAAGAGACCCAGTACTTC.

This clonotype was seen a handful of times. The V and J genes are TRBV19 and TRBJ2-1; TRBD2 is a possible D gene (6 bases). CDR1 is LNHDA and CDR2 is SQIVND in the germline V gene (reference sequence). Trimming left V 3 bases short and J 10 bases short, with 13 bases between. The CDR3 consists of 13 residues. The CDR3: CASSIVSGREQFF. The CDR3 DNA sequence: TGTGCCAGTAGTATCGTCAGTGGGAGGGAGCAGTTCTTC.

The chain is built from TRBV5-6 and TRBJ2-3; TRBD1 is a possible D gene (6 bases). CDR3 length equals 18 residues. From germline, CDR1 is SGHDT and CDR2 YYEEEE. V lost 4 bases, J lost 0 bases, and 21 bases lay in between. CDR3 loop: CASSLHPYREASTDTQYF. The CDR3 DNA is TGTGCCAGCAGCCTACATCCCTACAGGGAAGCTAGCACAGATACGCAGTATTTT. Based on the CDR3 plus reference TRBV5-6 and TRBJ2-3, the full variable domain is DAGVTQSPTHLIKTRGQQVTLRCSPKSGHDTVSWYQQALGQGPQFIFQYYEEEERQRGNFPDRFSGHQFPNYSSELNVNALLLGDSALYLCASSLHPYREASTDTQYFGPGTRLTVL.

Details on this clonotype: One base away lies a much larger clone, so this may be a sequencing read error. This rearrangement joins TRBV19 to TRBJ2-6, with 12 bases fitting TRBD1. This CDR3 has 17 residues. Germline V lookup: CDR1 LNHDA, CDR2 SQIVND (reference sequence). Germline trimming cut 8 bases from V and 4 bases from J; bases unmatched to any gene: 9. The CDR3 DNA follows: TGTGCCAGTGGCTTGGGACAGGGGGCTCCCGGGGCCAACGTCCTGACTTTC. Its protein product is CASGLGQGAPGANVLTF.

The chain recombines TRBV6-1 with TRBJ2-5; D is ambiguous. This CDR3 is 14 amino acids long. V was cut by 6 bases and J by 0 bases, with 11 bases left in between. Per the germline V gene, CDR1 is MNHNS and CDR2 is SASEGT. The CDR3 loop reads CASSDLTYQETQYF. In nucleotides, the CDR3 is TGTGCCAGCAGCGACCTGACGTACCAAGAGACCCAGTACTTC.

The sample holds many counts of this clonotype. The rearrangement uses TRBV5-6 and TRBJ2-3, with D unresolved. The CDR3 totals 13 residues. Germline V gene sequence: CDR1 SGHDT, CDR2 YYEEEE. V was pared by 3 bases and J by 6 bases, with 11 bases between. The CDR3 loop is CASSSNQGDTQYF. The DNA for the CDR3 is TGTGCCAGCAGCTCGAACCAAGGGGATACGCAGTATTTT.

CDR3 coding DNA: TGTGCCACCAGCAGGGATGCACCTAGCGGGAGTACTGAGCAGTTCTTC. Encoded protein: CATSRDAPSGSTEQFF. The chain combines TRBV15 with TRBJ2-1; 10 nucleotides align to TRBD2. V dropped 3 bases and J dropped 9; count of bases not matched to a gene: 11. The CDR3 sequence is 16 residues long. In germline, CDR1 is LNHNV, CDR2 YYDKDF (reference sequence). Together with reference TRBV15 and TRBJ2-1, the CDR3 gives the full variable domain: DAMVIQNPRYQVTQFGKPVTLSCSQTLNHNVMYWYQQKSSQAPKLLFHYYDKDFNNEADTPDNFQSRRPNTSFCFLDIRSPGLGDTAMYLCATSRDAPSGSTEQFFGPGTRLTVL.

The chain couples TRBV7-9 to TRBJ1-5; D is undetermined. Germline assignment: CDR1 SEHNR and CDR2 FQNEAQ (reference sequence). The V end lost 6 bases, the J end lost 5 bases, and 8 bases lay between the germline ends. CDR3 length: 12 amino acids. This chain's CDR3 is CASRLDDQPQHF. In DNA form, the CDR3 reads TGTGCCAGCAGGTTGGACGATCAGCCCCAGCATTTT.

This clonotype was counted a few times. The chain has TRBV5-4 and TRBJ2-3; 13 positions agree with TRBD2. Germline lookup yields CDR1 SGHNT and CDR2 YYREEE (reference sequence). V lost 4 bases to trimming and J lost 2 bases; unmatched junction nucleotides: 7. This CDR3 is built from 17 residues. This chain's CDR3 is CASSMGLAGIDTDTQYF. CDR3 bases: TGTGCCAGCAGCATGGGACTAGCGGGGATAGACACAGATACGCAGTATTTT.

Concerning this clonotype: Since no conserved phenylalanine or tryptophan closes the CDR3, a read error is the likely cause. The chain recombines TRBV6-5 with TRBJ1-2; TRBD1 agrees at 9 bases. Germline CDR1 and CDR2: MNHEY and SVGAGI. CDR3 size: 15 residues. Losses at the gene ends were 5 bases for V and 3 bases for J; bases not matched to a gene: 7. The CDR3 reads CASSPTGGPYYGYTS. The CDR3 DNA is TGTGCCAGCAGTCCCACAGGGGGCCCGTACTATGGCTACACCTCC.

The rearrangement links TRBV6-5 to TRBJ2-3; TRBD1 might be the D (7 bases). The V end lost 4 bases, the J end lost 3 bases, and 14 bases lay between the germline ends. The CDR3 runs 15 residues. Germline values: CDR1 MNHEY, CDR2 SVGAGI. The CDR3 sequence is CASSSTGTHTDTQYF. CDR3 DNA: TGTGCCAGCAGTTCGACAGGGACTCATACAGATACGCAGTATTTT.

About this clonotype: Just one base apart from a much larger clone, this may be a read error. The CDR3 DNA follows: TGTGCCAGCAGCAGAGGCTTGTATTCGAATGAAAAACTGTTTTTT. Protein product: CASSRGLYSNEKLFF. The rearrangement links TRBV7-9 to TRBJ1-4; D is uncertain. V lost 5 bases, J lost 5 bases, and 15 bases lay in between. There are 15 residues in the CDR3. From germline, CDR1 is SEHNR and CDR2 FQNEAQ (reference sequence).

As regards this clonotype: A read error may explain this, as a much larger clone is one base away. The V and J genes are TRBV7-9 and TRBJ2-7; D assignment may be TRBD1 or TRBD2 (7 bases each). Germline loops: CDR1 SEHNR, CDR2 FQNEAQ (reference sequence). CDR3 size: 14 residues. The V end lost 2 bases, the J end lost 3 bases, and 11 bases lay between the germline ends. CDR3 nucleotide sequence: TGTGCCAGCAGCTTACCAGGGGGGGACTACGAGCAGTACTTC. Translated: CASSLPGGDYEQYF. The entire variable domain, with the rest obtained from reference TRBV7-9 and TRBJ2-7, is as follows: DTGVSQNPRHKITKRGQNVTFRCDPISEHNRLYWYRQTLGQGPEFLTYFQNEAQLEKSRLLSDRFSAERPKGSFSTLEIQRTEQGDSAMYLCASSLPGGDYEQYFGPGTRLTVT.

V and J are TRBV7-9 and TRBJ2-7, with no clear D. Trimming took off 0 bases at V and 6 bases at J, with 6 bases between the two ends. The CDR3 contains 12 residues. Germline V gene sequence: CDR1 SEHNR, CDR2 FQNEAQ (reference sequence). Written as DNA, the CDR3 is TGTGCCAGCAGCTTAGCGGCAGGCGAGCAGTACTTC. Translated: CASSLAAGEQYF.

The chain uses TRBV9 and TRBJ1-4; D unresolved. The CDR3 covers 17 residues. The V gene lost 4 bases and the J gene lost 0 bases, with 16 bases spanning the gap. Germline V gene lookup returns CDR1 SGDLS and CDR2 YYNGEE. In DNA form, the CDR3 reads TGTGCCAGCAGCCCCTTCGTAGGAACGGCAACTAATGAAAAACTGTTTTTT. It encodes CASSPFVGTATNEKLFF. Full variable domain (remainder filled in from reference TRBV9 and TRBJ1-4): DSGVTQTPKHLITATGQRVTLRCSPRSGDLSVYWYQQSLDQGLQFLIQYYNGEERAKGNILERFSAQQFPDLHSELNLSSLELGDSALYFCASSPFVGTATNEKLFFGSGTQLSVL.